Listed here are 9 T cell receptor beta chains from one sample, sequenced in a study of post-analysis software for immune sequencing data. No cognate antigen is known for these TCRs. Broader study findings: Relative to controls, patients had about five TRBV segments at higher frequency, with TRBV5-6, TRBV5-1 and TRBV20-1 among these.

Unique molecular identifiers were built into the TCR beta cDNA libraries. TCRdb reanalysed the PCR reads using MiXCR and keeps one entry per CDR3 protein. The sample has some 700,000 distinct CDR3 sequences; 55% to 60% are singletons. Source material: blood. All receptors come from a girl aged 2 to 10 with multiple sclerosis.

This chain uses TRBV7-6 with TRBJ1-4; tentative D call: TRBD1 (6 bases). The CDR3 is made up of 15 amino acids. CDR1 and CDR2 (germline): SGHVS, FNYEAQ. The germline V and J ends were trimmed by 0 bases and 4 bases, with 9 bases remaining between them. Written as DNA, the CDR3 is TGTGCCAGCAGCTTAGCAGGGGGAAGTAATGAAAAACTGTTTTTT. It translates to CASSLAGGSNEKLFF.

The CDR3 DNA reads TGTGCCAGTAGTATGAGTCTCCCCCTTGGGAATGAGCAGTTCTTC. Encoded protein: CASSMSLPLGNEQFF. The chain links TRBV19 to TRBJ2-1; D is unresolved. V was cut by 3 bases and J by 7 bases, with 16 bases left in between. This CDR3 comprises 15 residues. Germline CDR1 reads LNHDA; CDR2 reads SQIVND (reference sequence).

Details on this clonotype: Relative to the germline gene, one junction end is altered; a read error may explain this. This chain links TRBV13 with TRBJ2-1; no firm D call. The CDR3 totals 14 residues. Germline assignment: CDR1 PRHDT and CDR2 FYEKMQ (reference sequence). CDR3 DNA sequence: TGTACCAGCAGCTTAGACCGAGTTCGCACTGAGCAGTTCTTC. This sequence encodes CTSSLDRVRTEQFF.

This clonotype occurred a few times. This chain joins TRBV29-1 and TRBJ1-2; D is unclear. The CDR3 consists of 13 residues. Per the germline V gene, CDR1 is SQVTM and CDR2 is ANQGSEA. V lost 6 bases to trimming and J lost 0 bases, with 11 bases between them. The CDR3, as DNA: TGCAGCGTCGAGAGGCCATCTAACTATGGCTACACCTTC. Translated: CSVERPSNYGYTF.

The chain joins TRBV7-9 to TRBJ2-1, with unresolved D. Germline CDR1 reads SEHNR; CDR2 reads FQNEAQ (reference sequence). V was shortened by 6 bases and J by 7 bases, with 13 bases between the two germline ends. The CDR3 length is 13 residues. CDR3 region: CASSFSVANEQFF. CDR3 nucleotides: TGTGCCAGCAGTTTTTCCGTCGCGAATGAGCAGTTCTTC.

The chain uses TRBV12-3 or TRBV12-4 and TRBJ1-1; weak D call: TRBD1 (5 bases). V lost 1 base and J 4 bases, leaving 19 bases between the germline ends. CDR3 length equals 17 residues. This CDR3 is CASSLEGQALRGTEAFF. DNA for the CDR3: TGTGCCAGCAGTTTAGAGGGGCAGGCTTTAAGGGGCACTGAAGCTTTCTTT.

The CDR3 region is CASRRTGVNTEAFF. Written as DNA, the CDR3 is TGTGCCAGCAGGCGGACAGGGGTGAACACTGAAGCTTTCTTT. The genes are TRBV6-2 or TRBV6-3 and TRBJ1-1; 9 bases are a match to TRBD1. Germline trimming cut 6 bases from V and 0 bases from J; bases unmatched to any gene: 2. The CDR3 is 14 amino acids. CDR1 and CDR2 (germline): MNHEY, SVGEGT.

This chain joins TRBV4-1 and TRBJ2-1; 8 bases fit TRBD1. V lost 4 bases and J lost 7; bases outside the gene matches: 6. Per germline, CDR1 MGHRA and CDR2 YSYEKL. The CDR3 spans 14 residues. The CDR3 protein is CASSPRTGRNEQFF. DNA of the CDR3: TGCGCCAGCAGCCCTCGGACAGGGAGGAATGAGCAGTTCTTC.

This clonotype was recorded a few times. This sequence joins TRBV7-2 and TRBJ1-5; a weak D match, TRBD1 (6 bases). CDR3 length: 14 residues. Germline CDR1 is SGHTA and CDR2 is FQGNSA. The V and J ends lost 5 bases and 7 bases respectively, with 15 bases between them. The CDR3 sequence: CASSVQGLGQPQHF. The CDR3 DNA is TGTGCCAGCAGCGTACAGGGCTTAGGCCAGCCCCAGCATTTT.